The 31 T cell receptor beta chains reported below all come from one sample, sequenced in a study of T cell changes during pregnancy in multiple sclerosis. Method: immunoSEQ multiplex PCR; TCRdb's copy keeps in-frame clones and lacks some. The sample lists roughly 35,000 clones; 88% were seen once. This material consisted of CD4+ T cells from peripheral blood mononuclear cells, taken before pregnancy. The receptors stem from a female donor with multiple sclerosis, enrolled in a pregnancy study.

The chain joins TRBV30 to TRBJ2-5; 9 nucleotides line up with TRBD1. Germline V gene lookup returns CDR1 GTSNPN and CDR2 SVGIG (reference sequence). This CDR3 is 15 amino acids long. V was pared by 1 base and J by 5 bases, with 8 bases of the junction left unmatched. The CDR3 bases are TGTGCCTGGAGTGAAATACAGGGGGCTCGGGAGACCCAGTACTTC. Translation: CAWSEIQGARETQYF.

This CDR3 reads CASTREGDEQFF. The CDR3 DNA is TGTGCCAGCACCCGGGAGGGGGACGAGCAGTTCTTC. This chain links TRBV7-9 with TRBJ2-1, with 8 positions matching TRBD2. Germline V gene data show CDR1 as SEHNR and CDR2 as FQNEAQ (reference sequence). With V trimmed by 7 bases and J by 10 bases, 6 bases remained unmatched. CDR3 length: 12 residues.

The chain combines TRBV6-5 with TRBJ2-1; TRBD2 matches 7 bases. The V gene end was trimmed by 8 bases and the J gene end by 8 bases; junction bases not matched to a gene: 9. Germline CDR1 reads MNHEY; CDR2 reads SVGAGI. This CDR3 has 13 residues. The CDR3 bases are TGTGCCAGCGGGGACTACCATCGGGATGAGCAGTTCTTC. The encoded protein is CASGDYHRDEQFF.

The chain couples TRBV4-2 to TRBJ2-7, with 7 positions matching TRBD2. V was clipped by 0 bases and J by 6 bases; unmatched bases: 5. The CDR3 runs 14 residues. Per germline, CDR1 LGHNA and CDR2 YNFKEQ. CDR3 residues: CASSQDLASGEQYF. The DNA for the CDR3 is TGTGCCAGCAGCCAAGACTTGGCTAGCGGCGAGCAGTACTTC.

The chain has TRBV28 and TRBJ1-4; D may be TRBD1 (6 bases). Germline V gene sequence: CDR1 MDHEN, CDR2 SYDVKM. CDR3 size: 13 residues. The germline V and J ends were trimmed by 5 bases and 11 bases, with 15 bases remaining between them. CDR3 residues: CASSLRRGGKLFF. In DNA form, the CDR3 reads TGTGCCAGCAGTCTACGCAGGGGCGGGAAACTGTTTTTT.

The rearrangement joins TRBV5-1 to TRBJ1-2, with no clear D. V gave up 5 bases and J gave up 5 bases, with 25 bases separating them. Looked up from germline, CDR1 is SGHRS and CDR2 is YFSETQ. The CDR3 spans 17 residues. CDR3 sequence reads: CASRGLAAPSSGYGYTF. For the CDR3, the DNA is TGCGCCAGCAGAGGGTTAGCCGCGCCGAGTTCGGGGTATGGCTACACCTTC.

V and J are TRBV7-3 and TRBJ1-3, with unresolved D. The V and J ends lost 5 bases and 8 bases respectively, with 13 bases between them. The CDR3 length is 13 residues. The V gene's germline CDR1 is SGHTA and CDR2 FQGTGA. The CDR3: CASSQHFGDTIYF. The CDR3 region has the DNA TGTGCCAGCAGCCAGCATTTCGGGGACACCATATATTTT.

CDR3 nucleotide sequence: TGTGCCAGCAGGGGGGACAGGGGGCAGTTTGAAAAACTGTTTTTT. Translated, it gives CASRGDRGQFEKLFF. The chain combines TRBV28 with TRBJ1-4, with TRBD1 matching over 12 bases. Germline V lookup: CDR1 MDHEN, CDR2 SYDVKM. The V gene end was trimmed by 6 bases and the J gene end by 7 bases; junction bases not matched to a gene: 6. This CDR3 comprises 15 residues.

The V gene is TRBV5-1, the J gene TRBJ2-3, with TRBD1 matching over 7 bases. The trim removed 4 bases at V and 2 bases at J, leaving 7 bases unmatched. Per germline, CDR1 SGHRS and CDR2 YFSETQ. The CDR3 totals 15 residues. CDR3 bases: TGCGCCAGCAGCATCTCCGGGACAGACACAGATACGCAGTATTTT. It codes for CASSISGTDTDTQYF.

The chain employs TRBV25-1 and TRBJ2-1; a possible D gene is TRBD2 (6 bases). The germline V gene has CDR1 MGHDK and CDR2 SYGVNS. V shed 3 bases and J shed 0 bases, with 9 bases lying between them. The CDR3 sequence is 15 residues long. CDR3 amino acids: CASSDGSASYNEQFF. The DNA of the CDR3 is TGTGCCAGCAGTGACGGGAGCGCCTCCTACAATGAGCAGTTCTTC.

This chain joins TRBV7-9 and TRBJ1-1, with D possibly TRBD1 on 6 matching bases. The germline CDR1 and CDR2 sequences are SEHNR and FQNEAQ (reference sequence). The CDR3 runs 14 residues. Deletions cut 5 bases from V and 7 bases from J, with 17 bases between. The CDR3 is CASSPGGGGGEAFF. In nucleotides, the CDR3 is TGTGCCAGCAGCCCGGGGGGGGGCGGCGGTGAAGCTTTCTTT. Looking up the rest from reference TRBV7-9 and TRBJ1-1 gives the full variable domain: DTGVSQNPRHKITKRGQNVTFRCDPISEHNRLYWYRQTLGQGPEFLTYFQNEAQLEKSRLLSDRFSAERPKGSFSTLEIQRTEQGDSAMYLCASSPGGGGGEAFFGQGTRLTVV.

This chain joins TRBV27 and TRBJ2-3; 9 bases are a match to TRBD2. V shed 2 bases, J shed 3 bases, and the junction held 9 bases outside the gene matches. The CDR3 loop spans 17 amino acids. Germline CDR1 reads MNHEY; CDR2 reads SMNVEV (reference sequence). CDR3 loop: CASSLPRGSGRTDTQYF. CDR3 nucleotide sequence: TGTGCCAGCAGTTTACCTCGGGGTAGCGGGAGAACAGATACGCAGTATTTT.

This chain connects TRBV18 to TRBJ1-5; D might be TRBD1 (6 bases). Germline loops: CDR1 KGHSH, CDR2 LQKENI. Trimming took 5 bases from V and 7 from J, leaving 12 bases between them. The CDR3 runs to 13 residues. The CDR3 sequence: CASSTGLGQPQHF. In DNA form, the CDR3 reads TGTGCCAGCTCAACAGGGTTAGGGCAGCCCCAGCATTTT.

The chain is built from TRBV2 and TRBJ2-1; maybe TRBD1 (6 bases). The CDR3 consists of 14 residues. Trimming pared 6 bases from V and 1 base from J, leaving 10 bases between. Germline CDR1 reads SNHLY; CDR2 reads FYNNEI. CDR3 DNA: TGTGCCAGCAGGCCCAGGGGTTCCTACAATGAGCAGTTCTTC. Translation: CASRPRGSYNEQFF. Supplemented by reference TRBV2 and TRBJ2-1, the full variable domain reads EPEVTQTPSHQVTQMGQEVILRCVPISNHLYFYWYRQILGQKVEFLVSFYNNEISEKSEIFDDQFSVERPDGSNFTLKIRSTKLEDSAMYFCASRPRGSYNEQFFGPGTRLTVL.

The rearrangement joins TRBV7-2 to TRBJ2-5, with D uncertain. The germline CDR1 and CDR2 sequences are SGHTA and FQGNSA. This CDR3 is built from 14 residues. The V end lost 5 bases, the J end lost 2 bases, and 12 bases lay between the germline ends. The CDR3 DNA sequence: TGTGCCAGCAGCACCCTCGGCGGACAAGAGACCCAGTACTTC. Amino acids: CASSTLGGQETQYF.

The V and J genes are TRBV2 and TRBJ1-1; D is uncertain. The CDR3 spans 13 residues. The germline V and J ends were trimmed by 6 bases and 2 bases, with 10 bases remaining between them. Germline CDR1 and CDR2: SNHLY and FYNNEI. CDR3 protein: CASSNRLNTEAFF. CDR3 DNA: TGTGCCAGCAGCAACAGACTAAACACTGAAGCTTTCTTT.

This chain links TRBV5-4 with TRBJ2-2, with a tentative D call TRBD2 (6 bases). This CDR3 is built from 16 residues. Trimming stripped 2 bases from V and 3 bases from J, with 14 bases between. Germline V CDR1 and CDR2: SGHNT, YYREEE (reference sequence). The CDR3 reads CASSLRDFGDTGELFF. The CDR3 DNA reads as TGTGCCAGCAGCTTAAGGGACTTCGGGGACACCGGGGAGCTGTTTTTT.

The chain combines TRBV14 with TRBJ2-5; 10 nucleotides match TRBD2. V dropped 0 bases and J dropped 5; count of bases not matched to a gene: 6. Germline V lookup: CDR1 SGHDN, CDR2 FVKESK. The CDR3 runs to 16 residues. CDR3 in DNA: TGTGCCAGCAGCCAAGAATCGGGACTAGCGAGGGAGACCCAGTACTTC. This codes for CASSQESGLARETQYF. Full variable domain (outside the CDR3, taken from reference TRBV14 and TRBJ2-5): EAGVTQFPSHSVIEKGQTVTLRCDPISGHDNLYWYRRVMGKEIKFLLHFVKESKQDESGMPNNRFLAERTGGTYSTLKVQPAELEDSGVYFCASSQESGLARETQYFGPGTRLLVL.

V and J are TRBV6-1 and TRBJ1-4; D unclear. The V and J ends lost 0 bases and 4 bases respectively, with 9 bases between them. This CDR3 region has 15 residues. CDR1 is MNHNS, CDR2 SASEGT, per germline. Here the CDR3 reads CASSEAQWYNEKLFF. CDR3 coding DNA: TGTGCCAGCAGTGAAGCCCAGTGGTATAATGAAAAACTGTTTTTT.

A single count supports this clone. The V call is TRBV28, the J call TRBJ2-3; 14 nucleotides line up with TRBD2. Germline lookup yields CDR1 MDHEN and CDR2 SYDVKM. Trimming took 7 bases from V and 8 from J; bases not matched to a gene: 8. This CDR3 region has 15 residues. The CDR3 bases are TGTGCCAGCACCTTACCCGGGACTAGCGGGAGTACGCAGTATTTT. Its translation is CASTLPGTSGSTQYF.

By proportion, this clone is medium-sized (0.01 to 0.1%). The genes are TRBV6-4 and TRBJ1-3; D not resolved. Germline CDR1 is MRHNA and CDR2 is SNTAGT. The CDR3 has 17 amino acids. The V gene lost 2 bases and the J gene lost 4 bases, with 18 bases spanning the gap. CDR3 protein: CASSDVRATEAGNTIYF. CDR3 DNA: TGTGCCAGCAGTGACGTCCGGGCAACGGAGGCAGGAAACACCATATATTTT.

The chain couples TRBV10-3 to TRBJ1-4; D unclear. Trimming left V 3 bases short and J 2 bases short, with 7 bases between. Germline values: CDR1 ENHRY, CDR2 SYGVKD. The length of the CDR3 is 14 residues. The CDR3 loop is CAISDAGTNEKLFF. Written as DNA, the CDR3 is TGTGCCATCAGTGATGCGGGCACTAATGAAAAACTGTTTTTT.

This rearrangement joins TRBV10-2 to TRBJ1-1; 7 positions agree with TRBD1. From germline, CDR1 is WSHSY and CDR2 SAAADI. This CDR3 spans 14 amino acids. Germline trimming cut 6 bases from V and 1 base from J; bases unmatched to any gene: 5. CDR3 sequence reads: CASSEQGGNTEAFF. For the CDR3, the DNA is TGCGCCAGCAGCGAGCAGGGGGGGAACACTGAAGCTTTCTTT.

This clone was counted a single time. CDR3 bases: TGTGCCAGCAGCCCCACAGGGGGCAGCTCCTACGAGCAGTACTTC. Translated, it gives CASSPTGGSSYEQYF. The rearrangement uses TRBV6-5 and TRBJ2-5, with 9 bases identical to TRBD1. The end of the DNA fits TRBJ2-7 better, so the J call may be wrong. The CDR3 consists of 15 residues. Germline V gene lookup returns CDR1 MNHEY and CDR2 SVGAGI.

By share of the sample, this clone is medium-sized. The CDR3 region is CASSEAGFITGNQPQHF. CDR3 nucleotide sequence: TGTGCCAGCAGTGAGGCGGGGTTTATCACGGGCAATCAGCCCCAGCATTTT. This chain uses TRBV2 with TRBJ1-5; D gene uncertain. Trimming took off 3 bases at V and 2 bases at J, with 17 bases between the two ends. The CDR3 has 17 amino acids. The germline gives CDR1 SNHLY, CDR2 FYNNEI. Full variable domain (remainder filled in from reference TRBV2 and TRBJ1-5): EPEVTQTPSHQVTQMGQEVILRCVPISNHLYFYWYRQILGQKVEFLVSFYNNEISEKSEIFDDQFSVERPDGSNFTLKIRSTKLEDSAMYFCASSEAGFITGNQPQHFGDGTRLSIL.

V is TRBV5-1 and J is TRBJ2-5, with 8 bases aligning to TRBD2. CDR3 size: 18 residues. J lost 1 base, V lost 4 bases, and 15 bases had no gene match. Germline assignment: CDR1 SGHRS and CDR2 YFSETQ. The CDR3 nucleotides are TGCGCCAGCAGCCCTTCCCGGGGGGGGCATGGGCTCCAAGAGACCCAGTACTTC. It specifies CASSPSRGGHGLQETQYF.

The chain links TRBV5-5 to TRBJ2-7; 7 nucleotides match TRBD2. The CDR3 extends over 15 amino acids. Germline CDR1 SGHKS, CDR2 YYEKEE (reference sequence). Trimming at V came to 0 bases and at J to 0 bases, leaving 3 bases not matched to a gene. The CDR3 bases are TGTGCCAGCAGCTTGGGTGCGGGAGTCTCCTACGAGCAGTACTTC. Translation gives CASSLGAGVSYEQYF.

The chain has TRBV9 and TRBJ2-2; D uncertain. Germline V gene data show CDR1 as SGDLS and CDR2 as YYNGEE. The V gene lost 3 bases and the J gene lost 6 bases, with 9 bases spanning the gap. CDR3 length: 13 residues. The CDR3 DNA follows: TGTGCCAGCAGCGGCCCGGTATCCGGGGAGCTGTTTTTT. Its translation: CASSGPVSGELFF.

This clone has only a few counts. The J gene is TRBJ1-3, the V gene TRBV13; no firm D call. The V gene's germline CDR1 is PRHDT and CDR2 FYEKMQ (reference sequence). V was cut by 2 bases and J by 0 bases, with 8 bases left in between. The CDR3 length is 15 residues. CDR3 coding DNA: TGTGCCAGCAGCTTACGGGAAATCTCTGGAAACACCATATATTTT. This sequence encodes CASSLREISGNTIYF.

The chain has TRBV19 and TRBJ2-1; tentative D call: TRBD2 (7 bases). V lost 7 bases, J lost 8 bases, and 21 bases lay in between. The CDR3 contains 15 residues. Germline V gives CDR1 LNHDA, CDR2 SQIVND (reference sequence). The CDR3 spells CASTLVGGLQDEQFF. CDR3 bases: TGTGCCAGTACCCTCGTGGGGGGGCTGCAGGATGAGCAGTTCTTC.

This rearrangement joins TRBV29-1 to TRBJ2-5; 9 nucleotides agree with TRBD1. V lost 6 bases to trimming and J lost 3 bases; unmatched junction nucleotides: 2. The CDR3 is 12 amino acids. CDR1 is SQVTM and CDR2 is ANQGSEA in the germline V gene. CDR3 amino acids: CSVQGAEETQYF. The DNA of the CDR3 is TGCAGCGTACAGGGGGCTGAAGAGACCCAGTACTTC.